The 14 T cell receptor beta chains in this list originate from one sample, sequenced in a study of blood T cell repertoires in COVID-19. Produced via immunoSEQ multiplex PCR; TCRdb's table is partial and in-frame only. The data hold about 250,000 clones, with about 89% observed a single time. The sample consisted of peripheral blood. The receptors originated from a woman aged 40 to 55 who had recovered from COVID-19.

V gene TRBV2 combines with J gene TRBJ1-6; 7 nucleotides match TRBD1. CDR3 length: 15 residues. After removal of 7 bases from V and 4 bases from J, the junction contained 7 bases not matched to a gene. Looked up from germline, CDR1 is SNHLY and CDR2 is FYNNEI. CDR3 sequence: CASTVGQPYNSPLHF. The CDR3 region has the DNA TGTGCCAGCACCGTGGGACAGCCGTATAATTCACCCCTCCACTTT. Combining the CDR3 with reference TRBV2 and TRBJ1-6 gives the whole variable domain EPEVTQTPSHQVTQMGQEVILRCVPISNHLYFYWYRQILGQKVEFLVSFYNNEISEKSEIFDDQFSVERPDGSNFTLKIRSTKLEDSAMYFCASTVGQPYNSPLHFGNGTRLTVT.

The chain links TRBV28 to TRBJ2-7; possibly TRBD1 for D (7 bases). V was trimmed by 7 bases and J by 5 bases, leaving 15 bases between them. This CDR3 region has 13 residues. Germline values: CDR1 MDHEN, CDR2 SYDVKM. In nucleotides, the CDR3 is TGTGCCAGCACCGCAGGGGGGCAGGACGAGCAGTACTTC. This gives the protein CASTAGGQDEQYF.

This chain joins TRBV29-1 and TRBJ2-1; 9 positions agree with TRBD2. V trimming: 7 bases; J trimming: 8 bases; junction bases outside the gene matches: 12. This CDR3 is 14 amino acids long. From germline, CDR1 is SQVTM and CDR2 ANQGSEA. The CDR3 DNA follows: TGCAGCGCGGTAGCGGGAGAGAATGTCGATGAGCAGTTCTTC. It specifies CSAVAGENVDEQFF.

The chain joins TRBV30 to TRBJ2-2; D is uncertain. V was clipped by 2 bases and J by 6 bases, with 13 bases between them. The germline CDR1 and CDR2 sequences are GTSNPN and SVGIG (reference sequence). The CDR3 sequence is 14 residues long. The chain's CDR3 is CAWSHPGFAGELFF. As DNA, the CDR3 is TGTGCCTGGAGTCACCCAGGCTTCGCCGGGGAGCTGTTTTTT. Full variable domain (outside the CDR3, taken from reference TRBV30 and TRBJ2-2): SQTIHQWPATLVQPVGSPLSLECTVEGTSNPNLYWYRQAAGRGLQLLFYSVGIGQISSEVPQNLSASRPQDRQFILSSKKLLLSDSGFYLCAWSHPGFAGELFFGEGSRLTVL.

The rearrangement joins TRBV19 to TRBJ2-7, with 9 bases lining up with TRBD2. Trimming cost V 6 bases and J 2 bases; bases outside gene matches: 11. CDR1 and CDR2 (germline): LNHDA, SQIVND (reference sequence). The CDR3 loop spans 16 amino acids. CDR3 amino acids: CASSTGGVAGAYEQYF. The DNA for the CDR3 is TGTGCCAGTAGCACCGGGGGGGTAGCGGGAGCCTACGAGCAGTACTTC.

This clone occurred once. The chain combines TRBV19 with TRBJ2-3; the D gene is possibly TRBD2 (5 bases). This CDR3 region has 14 residues. CDR1 is LNHDA, CDR2 SQIVND, per germline (reference sequence). Between the trimmed V and J ends, which lost 1 base and 2 bases, there was a span of 7 bases. The CDR3 coding sequence is TGTGCCAGTAGTATAGGCGGGTACACAGATACGCAGTATTTT. Translated: CASSIGGYTDTQYF.

This sequence joins TRBV18 and TRBJ1-5; possibly TRBD1 for D (6 bases). V dropped 6 bases and J dropped 1 base, with 10 bases sitting between them. The CDR3 consists of 14 residues. Germline V gene data show CDR1 as KGHSH and CDR2 as LQKENI. For the CDR3, the DNA is TGTGCCAGCTCCACACAGGGAAGCAATCAGCCCCAGCATTTT. Protein sequence: CASSTQGSNQPQHF.

The table lists this clone with a count of one. The chain combines TRBV10-3 with TRBJ2-2; D is possibly TRBD2 (5 bases). The CDR3 spans 14 residues. Germline values: CDR1 ENHRY, CDR2 SYGVKD. V lost 3 bases, J lost 4 bases, and 9 bases lay in between. The CDR3 sequence is CAISDSGFTGELFF. In DNA form, the CDR3 reads TGTGCCATCAGTGATTCGGGGTTCACCGGGGAGCTGTTTTTT.

The chain has TRBV19 and TRBJ1-3; D is perhaps TRBD1 (6 bases). CDR3 length: 15 amino acids. Looked up from germline, CDR1 is LNHDA and CDR2 is SQIVND (reference sequence). Trimming pared 3 bases from V and 0 bases from J, leaving 9 bases between. The CDR3 nucleotides are TGTGCCAGTAGTATCGGACAGATCTCTGGAAACACCATATATTTT. Protein: CASSIGQISGNTIYF.

V and J are TRBV10-3 and TRBJ1-5; 11 bases are shared with TRBD1. The CDR3 contains 15 residues. The junction had 4 bases not matched to a gene; V was cut back by 5 bases and J by 4 bases. Germline assignment: CDR1 ENHRY and CDR2 SYGVKD. The CDR3 DNA is TGTGCCATCAGTCCGGACAGGGGGCGGAATCAGCCCCAGCATTTT. It codes for CAISPDRGRNQPQHF.

This clone was detected a few times. The CDR3 DNA reads TGTGCCAGCAGTTTATTCGCAGACCAAGAGACCCAGTACTTC. Its translation: CASSLFADQETQYF. The V gene is TRBV27, the J gene TRBJ2-5; no clear D. The CDR3 is 14 residues long. Germline assignment: CDR1 MNHEY and CDR2 SMNVEV (reference sequence). Trimming stripped 1 base from V and 0 bases from J, with 6 bases between.

The rearrangement uses TRBV18 and TRBJ2-5; TRBD2 matches at 12 bases. Germline-derived CDR1 and CDR2 are KGHSH and LQKENI. This CDR3 is built from 16 residues. With 5 bases clipped from V and 4 bases from J, the junction kept 8 bases outside the gene matches. The CDR3 DNA is TGTGCCAGCTCAAGGTTGCCGGGACTAGCGGGAGAGACCCAGTACTTC. Translating gives CASSRLPGLAGETQYF.

A single count supports this clone. A junction boundary mismatches the germline segment, possibly from a read error. This chain connects TRBV3-1 (or the pseudogene TRBV3-2) to TRBJ2-1; perhaps TRBD2 as D (6 bases). The CDR3 loop spans 11 amino acids. Germline V gene lookup returns CDR1 LGHDT and CDR2 YNNKEL (reference sequence). The CDR3 protein is CASSHSGGEVF. The CDR3 bases are TGTGCCAGCAGCCACTCGGGTGGGGAGGTCTTC.

The chain is built from TRBV29-1 and TRBJ2-7, with a weak D call TRBD1 (5 bases). The germline V gene has CDR1 SQVTM and CDR2 ANQGSEA. The CDR3 covers 11 residues. V dropped 4 bases and J dropped 10 bases, with 14 bases sitting between them. The CDR3 spells CSVVMGRNQYF. The CDR3 DNA reads as TGCAGCGTTGTGATGGGGCGCAACCAGTACTTC.